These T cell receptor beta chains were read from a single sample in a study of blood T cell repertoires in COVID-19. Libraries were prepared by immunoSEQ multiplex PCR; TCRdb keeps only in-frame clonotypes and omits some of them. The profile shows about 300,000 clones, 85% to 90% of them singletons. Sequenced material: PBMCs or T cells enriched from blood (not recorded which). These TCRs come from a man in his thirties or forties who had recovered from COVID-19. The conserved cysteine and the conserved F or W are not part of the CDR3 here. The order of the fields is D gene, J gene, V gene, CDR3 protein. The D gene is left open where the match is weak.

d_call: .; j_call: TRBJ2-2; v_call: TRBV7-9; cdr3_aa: ASSSRDQGNTGELF
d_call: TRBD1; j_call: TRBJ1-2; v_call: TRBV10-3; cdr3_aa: ASNEPTGINYGYT
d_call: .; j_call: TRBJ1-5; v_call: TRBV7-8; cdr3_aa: ASSLGPGRYGNQPQH
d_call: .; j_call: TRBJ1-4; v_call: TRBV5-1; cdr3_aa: ASSLTALTGEKLF
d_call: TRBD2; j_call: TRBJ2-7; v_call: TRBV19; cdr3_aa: ASRPPGLADNSYEQY
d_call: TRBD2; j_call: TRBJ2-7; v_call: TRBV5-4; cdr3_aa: ASRRLAGGTAYEQY
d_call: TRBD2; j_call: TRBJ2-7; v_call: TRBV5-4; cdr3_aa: ASSPGGAGGLSYEQY
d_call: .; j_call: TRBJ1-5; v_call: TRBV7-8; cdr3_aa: ASSSPGAFNQPQH
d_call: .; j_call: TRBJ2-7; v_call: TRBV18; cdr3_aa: ASSQTSPGHSYEQY
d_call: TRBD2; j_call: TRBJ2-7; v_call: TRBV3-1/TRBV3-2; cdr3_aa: ASSPPGGRGEQY
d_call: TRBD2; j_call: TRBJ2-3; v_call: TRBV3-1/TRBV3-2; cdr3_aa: ASSPTSGSTDTQY
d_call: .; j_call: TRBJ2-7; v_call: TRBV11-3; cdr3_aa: ASSLKERRPYEQY
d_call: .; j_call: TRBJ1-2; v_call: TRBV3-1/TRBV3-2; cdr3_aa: ASSQGGGTADYGYT
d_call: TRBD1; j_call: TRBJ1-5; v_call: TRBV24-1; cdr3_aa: ATSDAYRGRAMVSEIPNQPQH
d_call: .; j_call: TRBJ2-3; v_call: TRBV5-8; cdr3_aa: ASSLEQLSTDTQY
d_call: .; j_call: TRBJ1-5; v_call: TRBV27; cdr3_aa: ASTTFRDNFNQPQH
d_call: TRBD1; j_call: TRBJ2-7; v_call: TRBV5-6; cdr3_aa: ASRGTGRSYEQY
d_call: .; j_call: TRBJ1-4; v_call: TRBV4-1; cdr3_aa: ASSLQWPQGREKLF
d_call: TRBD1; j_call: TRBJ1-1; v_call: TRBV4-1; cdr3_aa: ASSQRTGEGRDTEAF
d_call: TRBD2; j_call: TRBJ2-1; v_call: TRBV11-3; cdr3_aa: ASSHSPGGEQF
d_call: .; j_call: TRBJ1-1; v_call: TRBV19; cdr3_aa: ASSQGQTVEAF
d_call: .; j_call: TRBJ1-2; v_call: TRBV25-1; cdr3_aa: ASSEYNSEVRYGYT
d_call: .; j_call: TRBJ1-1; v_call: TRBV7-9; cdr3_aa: ASSSDRSG
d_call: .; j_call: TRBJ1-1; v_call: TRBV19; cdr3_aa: ASSLWGGSEAF
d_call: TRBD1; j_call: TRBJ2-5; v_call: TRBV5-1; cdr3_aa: ASSTPDREETQY
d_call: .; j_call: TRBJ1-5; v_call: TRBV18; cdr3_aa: ASSPLGAAHSNQPQH
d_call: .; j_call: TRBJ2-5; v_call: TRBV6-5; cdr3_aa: ASSSFAVETQY
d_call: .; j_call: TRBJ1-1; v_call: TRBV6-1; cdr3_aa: ASSEGDEGSTEAF
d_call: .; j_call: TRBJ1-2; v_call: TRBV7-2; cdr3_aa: ASSPQGTPNSNYGYT
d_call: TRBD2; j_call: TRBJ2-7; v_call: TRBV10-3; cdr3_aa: AIKGTSGLRGEQY
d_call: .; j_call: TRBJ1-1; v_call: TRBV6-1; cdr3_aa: ASSEARERAEAF
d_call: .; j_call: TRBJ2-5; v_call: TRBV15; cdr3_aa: ATSTSRGAWETQY
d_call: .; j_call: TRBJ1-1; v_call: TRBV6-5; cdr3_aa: ASTPGDTEAF
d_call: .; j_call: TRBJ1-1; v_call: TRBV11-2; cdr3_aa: ASSLVGAGRAF
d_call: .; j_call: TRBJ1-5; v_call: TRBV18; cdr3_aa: ASSPGSNQPQH
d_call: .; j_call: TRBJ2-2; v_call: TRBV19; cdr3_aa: ASSIVPKGAGELF
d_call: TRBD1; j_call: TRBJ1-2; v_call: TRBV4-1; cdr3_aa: ASSQGGDRGGYGYT
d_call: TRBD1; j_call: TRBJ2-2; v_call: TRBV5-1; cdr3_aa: ASSLPGTGLTWDELF
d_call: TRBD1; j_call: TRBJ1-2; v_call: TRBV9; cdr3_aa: ASSAAGQGIYGYT
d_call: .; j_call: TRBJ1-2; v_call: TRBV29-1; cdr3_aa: SAGGSGPGGYT
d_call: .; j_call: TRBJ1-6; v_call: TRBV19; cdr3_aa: ASSIGAPGPSPLH
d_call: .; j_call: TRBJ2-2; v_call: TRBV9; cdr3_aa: ASSVVAGTPGELF
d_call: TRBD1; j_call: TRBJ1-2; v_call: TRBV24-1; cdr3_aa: ATSDPDRDGYT
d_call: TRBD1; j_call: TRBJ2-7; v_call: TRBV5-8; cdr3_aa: ASSPRTGWEQY
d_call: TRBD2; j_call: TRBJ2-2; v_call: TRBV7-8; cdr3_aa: ASSLKASGKTGELF
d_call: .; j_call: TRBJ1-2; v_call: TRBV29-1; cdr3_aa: SCQGLHGYT
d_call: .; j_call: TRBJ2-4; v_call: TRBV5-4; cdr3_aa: ASSLATIGDIQY
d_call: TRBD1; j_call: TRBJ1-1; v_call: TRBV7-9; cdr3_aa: ASNSGGYTEAF
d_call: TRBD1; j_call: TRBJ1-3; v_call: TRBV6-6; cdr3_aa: ASSRGQGPSYRLSGNTIY
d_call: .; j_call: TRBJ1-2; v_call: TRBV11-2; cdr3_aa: ASNPYERVVGGYT
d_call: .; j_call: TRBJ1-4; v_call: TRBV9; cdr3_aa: ASSVSGTNEKLF
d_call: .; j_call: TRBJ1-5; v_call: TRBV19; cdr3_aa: ATTTGYNQPQH
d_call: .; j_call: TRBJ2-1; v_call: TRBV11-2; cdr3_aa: ASSFVNEQF
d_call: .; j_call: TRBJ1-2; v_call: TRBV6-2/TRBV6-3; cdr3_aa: ASSSSGTQLSYGYT
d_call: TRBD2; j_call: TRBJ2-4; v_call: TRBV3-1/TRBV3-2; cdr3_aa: ASSRTSGNAIQY
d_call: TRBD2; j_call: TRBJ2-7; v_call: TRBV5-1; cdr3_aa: ASSSGLAVSYEQY
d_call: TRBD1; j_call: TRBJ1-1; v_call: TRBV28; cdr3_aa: ASPGQATNTEAF
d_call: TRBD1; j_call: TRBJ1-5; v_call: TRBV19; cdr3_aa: ASSTQGQKRH